Below are 2 T cell receptor beta chains sequenced from a single sample in a study of blood T cell repertoires in COVID-19. TCRdb's copy holds only in-frame clones and misses some; the assay was immunoSEQ multiplex PCR. The sample consists of tens of thousands of clones, approximately 78% of them appearing once. The specimen sequenced was peripheral blood. These receptor sequences come from a woman aged 80 or over with acute or convalescent COVID-19.

This chain links TRBV4-2 with TRBJ1-3, with 7 bases aligning to TRBD1. V gave up 0 bases and J gave up 4 bases; unmatched junction bases: 6. Germline V gene lookup returns CDR1 LGHNA and CDR2 YNFKEQ. This CDR3 region has 16 residues. The CDR3 is CASSQEQGPLGNTIYF. CDR3 sequence (DNA): TGTGCCAGCAGCCAAGAACAGGGGCCTCTGGGAAACACCATATATTTT.

This sequence joins TRBV19 and TRBJ2-7; 11 nucleotides match TRBD2. CDR1 and CDR2 (germline): LNHDA, SQIVND (reference sequence). The CDR3 is 17 residues long. The V gene end was trimmed by 0 bases and the J gene end by 9 bases; junction bases not matched to a gene: 13. CDR3 protein: CASSIDLGTSGVVGQYF. For the CDR3, the DNA is TGTGCCAGTAGTATAGATCTGGGGACTAGCGGCGTCGTCGGGCAGTACTTC.